These T cell receptor beta chains were read from a single sample in a study of tumor and adjacent non-tumor tissue in lung cancer. TCRdb ran MiXCR on the multiplex PCR reads and lists one entry per CDR3 protein. The sample lists about 60,000 distinct CDR3 sequences, about 56% seen once, with under 35% in the top ten. Sample: distant non-tumor lung tissue. These receptor sequences come from a man in his 70s with non-small cell lung cancer. Each CDR3 is given with its conserved first and last residue. The D gene is left open where the match is weak. Only part of the rows carry a size: once, few, many, or a class if the clone is expanded.

d_gene	v_gene	j_gene	abundance	CDR3aa	CDR3nt
TRBD1	TRBV14	TRBJ2-1	many	CASSPRTGGNEQFF	TGTGCCAGCAGCCCTCGGACAGGGGGCAATGAGCAGTTCTTC
TRBD2	TRBV28	TRBJ2-7	many	CASSPGTSGSYEQYF	TGTGCCAGCAGTCCTGGGACTAGCGGGAGCTACGAGCAGTACTTC
TRBD1	TRBV6-1	TRBJ2-3	once	CASRALLGTGDGSDTQYF	TGTGCCAGTAGAGCCTTGCTGGGGACAGGGGATGGCTCAGATACGCAGTATTTT
-	TRBV28	TRBJ2-7	-	CASSTGRMSSYEQYF	TGTGCCAGTAGTACGGGACGGATGAGCTCCTACGAGCAGTACTTC
TRBD1	TRBV5-1	TRBJ2-7	-	CASSSPQGASYEQYF	TGCGCCAGCAGCTCCCCACAGGGGGCAAGCTACGAGCAGTACTTC
-	TRBV20-1	TRBJ2-2	many	CSALDYDTGELFF	TGCAGTGCTCTCGATTATGATACCGGGGAGCTGTTTTTT
-	TRBV11-2	TRBJ2-7	-	CPSSPRGAGGSYEQYF	TGTCCCAGCAGCCCCCGAGGAGCGGGTGGCTCCTACGAGCAGTACTTC
-	TRBV2	TRBJ2-3	-	CASSGGLSTDTQYF	TGTGCCAGCAGTGGTGGCTTAAGCACAGATACGCAGTATTTT
-	TRBV10-2	TRBJ2-7	many	CASRSSGGGDSYEQYF	TGCGCCAGCCGATCCTCCGGGGGCGGGGATTCCTACGAGCAGTACTTC
TRBD1	TRBV12-3/TRBV12-4	TRBJ2-5	-	CANSSPFGTGEETQYF	TGTGCCAACAGTTCCCCCTTTGGGACAGGGGAAGAGACCCAATACTTC
-	TRBV5-4	TRBJ2-1	-	CASDARGYMGQQQFF	TGTGCCAGCGACGCACGGGGGTATATGGGACAGCAACAGTTCTTC
-	TRBV6-1	TRBJ2-6	-	CASSTLNGANVLTF	TGTGCCAGCTCGACCCTAAATGGGGCCAACGTCCTAACTTTC
TRBD2	TRBV6-6	TRBJ2-7	-	CTSSIAGVAYEQYF	TGTACCAGCAGCATAGCGGGGGTCGCCTACGAGCAGTACTTC
-	TRBV30	TRBJ1-2	few	CAWTRTEHYGYTF	TGTGCCTGGACCAGGACAGAGCACTATGGCTACACCTTC
-	TRBV6-1	TRBJ1-1	-	CASSGREYVEVFF	TGTGCCAGTTCGGGCAGGGAGTATGTTGAAGTTTTCTTT
-	TRBV7-9	TRBJ1-3	once	CASSLGGNSGNTIYF	TGTGCCAGCAGCTTAGGGGGGAACTCTGGAAACACCATATATTTT
TRBD2	TRBV11-1	TRBJ2-1	-	CASSPTRRVAGGHNEQFF	TGTGCCAGCAGTCCAACTCGTCGGGTAGCGGGGGGACACAATGAACAGTTCTTC
-	TRBV5-1	TRBJ2-1	few	CASSTEREQFF	TGCGCCAGCAGCACCGAGCGGGAGCAGTTCTTC
-	TRBV4-1	TRBJ1-5	-	CARSQDPGPNQHQHF	TGCGCCCGCAGCCAAGATCCGGGACCAAATCAGCACCAGCATTTT
-	TRBV12-3/TRBV12-4	TRBJ1-1	-	CASSLIGRAEAFF	TGTGCCAGCAGTTTGATAGGGCGAGCTGAAGCTTTCTTT
-	TRBV29-1	TRBJ2-1	many	CSHRPGHDEQFF	TGCAGCCACAGGCCGGGTCACGATGAGCAGTTCTTC
-	TRBV6-6	TRBJ2-1	many	CASSLEAGSREQFF	TGTGCCAGCAGCCTAGAGGCGGGATCGAGAGAGCAGTTCTTC
-	TRBV4-2	TRBJ2-7	many	CASSKDVDSYEQYF	TGTGCCAGCAGCAAAGATGTGGATTCCTACGAGCAGTACTTC
-	TRBV6-2/TRBV6-3	TRBJ1-1	-	CTSSQGTEAFF	TGTACCAGCAGTCAGGGCACTGAAGCTTTCTTT
-	TRBV5-4	TRBJ1-6	many	CASSLEGQGSPLHF	TGTGCCAGCAGCTTGGAGGGGCAAGGTTCACCCCTCCACTTT